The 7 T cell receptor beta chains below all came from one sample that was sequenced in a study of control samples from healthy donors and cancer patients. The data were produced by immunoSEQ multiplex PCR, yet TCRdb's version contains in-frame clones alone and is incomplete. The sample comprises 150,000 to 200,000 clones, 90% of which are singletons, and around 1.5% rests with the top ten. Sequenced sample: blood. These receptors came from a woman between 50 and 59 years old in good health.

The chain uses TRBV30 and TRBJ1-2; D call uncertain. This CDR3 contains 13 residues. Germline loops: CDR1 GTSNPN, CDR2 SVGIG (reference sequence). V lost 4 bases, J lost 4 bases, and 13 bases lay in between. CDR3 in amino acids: CAWTDGRVYGYTF. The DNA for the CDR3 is TGTGCCTGGACCGATGGGAGAGTCTATGGCTACACCTTC.

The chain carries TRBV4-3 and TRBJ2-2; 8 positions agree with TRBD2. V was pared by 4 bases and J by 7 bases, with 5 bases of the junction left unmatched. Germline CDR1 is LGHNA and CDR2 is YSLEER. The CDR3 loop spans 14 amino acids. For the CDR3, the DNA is TGCGCCAGCAGCCCGGGGGGGGATTACGGGGAGCTGTTTTTT. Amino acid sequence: CASSPGGDYGELFF.

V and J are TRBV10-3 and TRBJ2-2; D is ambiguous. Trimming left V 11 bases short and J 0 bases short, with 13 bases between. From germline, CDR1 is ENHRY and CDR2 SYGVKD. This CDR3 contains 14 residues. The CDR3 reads CALRPGANTGELFF. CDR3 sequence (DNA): TGTGCCCTTCGACCCGGTGCGAACACCGGGGAGCTGTTTTTT.

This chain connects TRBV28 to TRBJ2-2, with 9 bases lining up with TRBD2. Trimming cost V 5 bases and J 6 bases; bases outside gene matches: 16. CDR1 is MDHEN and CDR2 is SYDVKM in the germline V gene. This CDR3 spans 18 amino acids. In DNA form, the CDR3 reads TGTGCCAGCAGTCGGATGGCCGGGACTAGCATCGAATCCGGGGAGCTGTTTTTT. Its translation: CASSRMAGTSIESGELFF.

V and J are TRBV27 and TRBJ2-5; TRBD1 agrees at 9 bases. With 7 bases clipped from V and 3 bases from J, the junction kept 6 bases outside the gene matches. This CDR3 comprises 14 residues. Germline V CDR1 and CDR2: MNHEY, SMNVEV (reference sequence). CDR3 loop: CASMGTGREETQYF. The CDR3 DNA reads TGTGCCAGCATGGGGACAGGGCGAGAAGAGACCCAGTACTTC.

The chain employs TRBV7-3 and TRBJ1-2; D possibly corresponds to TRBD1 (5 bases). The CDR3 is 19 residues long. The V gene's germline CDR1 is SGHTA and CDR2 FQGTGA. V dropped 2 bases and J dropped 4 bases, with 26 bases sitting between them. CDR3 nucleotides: TGTGCCAGCAGCTTATCCGCTGGGCGCGACCTCCGGGGGGTCTATGGCTACACCTTC. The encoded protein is CASSLSAGRDLRGVYGYTF. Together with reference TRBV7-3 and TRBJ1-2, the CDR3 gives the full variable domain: GAGVSQTPSNKVTEKGKYVELRCDPISGHTALYWYRQSLGQGPEFLIYFQGTGAADDSGLPNDRFFAVRPEGSVSTLKIQRTERGDSAVYLCASSLSAGRDLRGVYGYTFGSGTRLTVV.

The CDR3 coding sequence is TGTGCCAGCAGCGGCGGGAGGGCCAGTGGCACCGGGGAGCTGTTTTTT. Translated: CASSGGRASGTGELFF. This chain connects TRBV7-9 to TRBJ2-2, with 9 bases matching TRBD2. This CDR3 spans 16 amino acids. The junction had 8 bases not matched to a gene; V was cut back by 5 bases and J by 4 bases. From germline, CDR1 is SEHNR and CDR2 FQNEAQ (reference sequence).